One sample yielded the 4 T cell receptor beta chains listed below, sequenced in a study of beta chain features in type 1 diabetes. The whole isolated RNA underwent reverse transcription, so sequencing captured expressed TCRB transcripts. The method was immunoSEQ multiplex PCR; TCRdb's version includes in-frame clones alone and lacks a portion of them. The sample carries about 150,000 clones, around 10% recorded once. The sequencing input was central memory CD4+ T cells from blood. Every receptor here comes from a man between 18 and 29 years old in good health.

This clone was observed a few times. The V and J genes are TRBV29-1 and TRBJ2-3; D may correspond to TRBD1 or TRBD2 (5 bases each). The CDR3 spans 11 residues. Trimming shortened V by 7 bases and J by 4 bases, and 9 bases separated the two germline ends. Germline V gene lookup returns CDR1 SQVTM and CDR2 ANQGSEA. CDR3 sequence (DNA): TGCAGCGCAGGGAGTTCAGATACGCAGTATTTT. Its translation: CSAGSSDTQYF.

This clone was detected only a few times. This chain links TRBV9 with TRBJ2-3; 11 nucleotides match TRBD2. There are 15 residues in the CDR3. V shed 5 bases, J shed 0 bases, and the junction held 2 bases outside the gene matches. The germline V gene has CDR1 SGDLS and CDR2 YYNGEE. The CDR3 reads CASSLAGGSTDTQYF. In DNA, the CDR3 is TGTGCCAGCAGTTTAGCGGGAGGGAGCACAGATACGCAGTATTTT.

The table lists this clone with a few counts. The chain recombines TRBV5-1 with TRBJ2-2, with D maybe TRBD1 (5 bases). The CDR3 loop spans 13 amino acids. CDR1 SGHRS and CDR2 YFSETQ come from the germline V gene. V lost 4 bases to trimming and J lost 5 bases, with 9 bases between them. The CDR3 protein is CASSLDRTGELFF. CDR3 in DNA: TGCGCCAGCAGCCTTGACAGAACCGGGGAGCTGTTTTTT. Using reference TRBV5-1 and TRBJ2-2 for the parts outside the CDR3, the full variable domain is KAGVTQTPRYLIKTRGQQVTLSCSPISGHRSVSWYQQTPGQGLQFLFEYFSETQRNKGNFPGRFSGRQFSNSRSEMNVSTLELGDSALYLCASSLDRTGELFFGEGSRLTVL.

The chain carries TRBV12-5 and TRBJ2-7; D gene unclear. The V and J ends lost 7 bases and 2 bases respectively, with 18 bases between them. The CDR3 covers 15 residues. Germline V gene data show CDR1 as LGHNT and CDR2 as FRNRAP. In nucleotides, the CDR3 is TGTGCTAGTGCCCTTGATGGGGATAAAACCTACGAGCAGTACTTC. Translated: CASALDGDKTYEQYF.